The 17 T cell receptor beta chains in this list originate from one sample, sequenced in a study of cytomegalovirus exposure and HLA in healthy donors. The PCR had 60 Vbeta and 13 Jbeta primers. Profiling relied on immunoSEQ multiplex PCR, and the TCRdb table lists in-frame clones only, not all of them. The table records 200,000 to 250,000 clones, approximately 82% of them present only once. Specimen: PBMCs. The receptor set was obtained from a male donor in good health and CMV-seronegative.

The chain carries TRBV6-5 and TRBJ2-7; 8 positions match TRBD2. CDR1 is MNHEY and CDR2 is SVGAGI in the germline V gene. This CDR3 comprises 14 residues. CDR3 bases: TGTGTCACCAGGGACCTAGCGGGCGCAGGCGAGCAGTACTTC. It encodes CVTRDLAGAGEQYF.

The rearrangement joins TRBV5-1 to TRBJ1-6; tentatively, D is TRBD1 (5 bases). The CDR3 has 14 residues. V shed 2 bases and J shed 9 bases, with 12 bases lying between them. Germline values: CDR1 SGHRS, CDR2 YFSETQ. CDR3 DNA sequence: TGCGCCAGCAGCTTCGGGAGAAGGGGTTCACCCCTCCACTTT. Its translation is CASSFGRRGSPLHF.

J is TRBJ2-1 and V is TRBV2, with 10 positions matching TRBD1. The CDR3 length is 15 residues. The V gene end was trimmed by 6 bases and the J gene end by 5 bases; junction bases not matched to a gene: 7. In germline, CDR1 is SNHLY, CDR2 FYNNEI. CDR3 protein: CASRWSGQGDNEQFF. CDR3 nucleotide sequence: TGTGCCAGCAGATGGAGCGGACAGGGGGACAATGAGCAGTTCTTC.

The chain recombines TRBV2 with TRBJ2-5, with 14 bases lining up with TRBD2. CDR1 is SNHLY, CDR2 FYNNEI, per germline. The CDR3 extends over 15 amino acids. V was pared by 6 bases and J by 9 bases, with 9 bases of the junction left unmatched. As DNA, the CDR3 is TGTGCCAGCAGACCGGGACTAGCGGGAGAGGGGTCCCAGTACTTC. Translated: CASRPGLAGEGSQYF.

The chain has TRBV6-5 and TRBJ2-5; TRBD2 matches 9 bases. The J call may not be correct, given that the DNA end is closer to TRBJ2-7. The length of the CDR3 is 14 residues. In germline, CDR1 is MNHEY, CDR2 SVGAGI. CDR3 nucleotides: TGTGCCAGCAGTCAGCCGGGACTAGCCCACGAGCAGTACTTC. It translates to CASSQPGLAHEQYF.

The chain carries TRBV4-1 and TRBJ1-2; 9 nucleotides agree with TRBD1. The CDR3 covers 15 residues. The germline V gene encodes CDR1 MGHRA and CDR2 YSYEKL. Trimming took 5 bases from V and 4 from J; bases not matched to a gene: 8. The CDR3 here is CASSYGTGTVYGYTF. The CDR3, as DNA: TGCGCCAGCAGCTACGGGACAGGGACCGTCTATGGCTACACCTTC.

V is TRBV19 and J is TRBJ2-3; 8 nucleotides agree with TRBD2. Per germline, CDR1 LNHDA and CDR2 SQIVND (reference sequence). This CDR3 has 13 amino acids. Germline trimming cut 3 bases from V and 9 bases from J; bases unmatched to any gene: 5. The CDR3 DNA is TGTGCCAGTAGTATCGGACAGCGGGAGACGCAGTATTTT. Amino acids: CASSIGQRETQYF.

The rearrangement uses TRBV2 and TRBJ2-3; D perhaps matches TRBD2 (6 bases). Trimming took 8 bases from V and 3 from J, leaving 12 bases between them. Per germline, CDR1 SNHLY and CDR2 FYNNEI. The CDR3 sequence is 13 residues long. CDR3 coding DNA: TGTGCCAGCCGGCTAGCGAGGACAGATACGCAGTATTTT. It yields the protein CASRLARTDTQYF.

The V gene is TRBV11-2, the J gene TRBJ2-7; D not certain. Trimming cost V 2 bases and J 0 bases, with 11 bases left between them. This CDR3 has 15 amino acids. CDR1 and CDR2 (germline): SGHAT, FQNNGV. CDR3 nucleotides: TGTGCCAGCAGCTTATATAGGTCGGGCTCCTACGAGCAGTACTTC. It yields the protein CASSLYRSGSYEQYF.

The CDR3 loop reads CASSALGGRGRDNSPLHF. The CDR3 DNA follows: TGTGCCAGCAGCGCACTCGGAGGTAGAGGGCGGGATAATTCACCCCTCCACTTT. The chain recombines TRBV5-6 with TRBJ1-6; unclear D gene. Germline CDR1 is SGHDT and CDR2 is YYEEEE. The CDR3 contains 18 residues. The V and J ends lost 4 bases and 5 bases respectively, with 22 bases between them.

CDR3 sequence reads: CASSETSGRPRAGELFF. The CDR3 nucleotides are TGTGCCAGCAGTGAGACTAGCGGGAGGCCCAGGGCCGGGGAGCTGTTTTTT. The chain has TRBV2 and TRBJ2-2, with 13 nucleotides matching TRBD2. The V gene's germline CDR1 is SNHLY and CDR2 FYNNEI. The CDR3 extends over 17 amino acids. After removal of 3 bases from V and 6 bases from J, the junction contained 7 bases not matched to a gene.

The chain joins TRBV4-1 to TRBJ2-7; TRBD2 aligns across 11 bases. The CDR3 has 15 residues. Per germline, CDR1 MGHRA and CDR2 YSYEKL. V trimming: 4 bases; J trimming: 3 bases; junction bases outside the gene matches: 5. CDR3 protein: CASSPGTSGFYEQYF. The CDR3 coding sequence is TGCGCCAGCAGCCCTGGGACTAGCGGTTTCTACGAGCAGTACTTC.

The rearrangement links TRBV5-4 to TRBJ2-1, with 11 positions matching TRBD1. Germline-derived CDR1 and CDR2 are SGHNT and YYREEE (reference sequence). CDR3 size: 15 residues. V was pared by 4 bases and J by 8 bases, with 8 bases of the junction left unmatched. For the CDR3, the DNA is TGTGCCAGCAGCAGCCGGGACAGGGGGAGGGATGAGCAGTTCTTC. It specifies CASSSRDRGRDEQFF. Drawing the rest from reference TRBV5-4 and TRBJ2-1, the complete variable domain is ETGVTQSPTHLIKTRGQQVTLRCSSQSGHNTVSWYQQALGQGPQFIFQYYREEENGRGNFPPRFSGLQFPNYSSELNVNALELDDSALYLCASSSRDRGRDEQFFGPGTRLTVL.

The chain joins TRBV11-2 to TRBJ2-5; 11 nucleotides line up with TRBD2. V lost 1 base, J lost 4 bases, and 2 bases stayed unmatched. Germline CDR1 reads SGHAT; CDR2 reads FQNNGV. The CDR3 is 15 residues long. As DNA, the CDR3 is TGTGCCAGCAGCTTAGTCCTAGCGGGAGGAGAGACCCAGTACTTC. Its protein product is CASSLVLAGGETQYF.

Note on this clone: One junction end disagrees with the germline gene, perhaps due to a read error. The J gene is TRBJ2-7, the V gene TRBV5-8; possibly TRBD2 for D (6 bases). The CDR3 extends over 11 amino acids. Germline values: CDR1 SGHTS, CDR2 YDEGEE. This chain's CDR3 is CASSLLGGGNF. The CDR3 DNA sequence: TGTGCCAGCAGCTTGTTGGGAGGTGGGAACTTC.

The CDR3 loop is CASSLAPVNYGYTF. As DNA, the CDR3 is TGCGCCAGCAGCTTGGCCCCGGTTAACTATGGCTACACCTTC. The chain is built from TRBV5-1 and TRBJ1-2; D ambiguous. Trimming took 0 bases from V and 1 from J, leaving 7 bases between them. CDR1 is SGHRS, CDR2 YFSETQ, per germline. The CDR3 totals 14 residues.

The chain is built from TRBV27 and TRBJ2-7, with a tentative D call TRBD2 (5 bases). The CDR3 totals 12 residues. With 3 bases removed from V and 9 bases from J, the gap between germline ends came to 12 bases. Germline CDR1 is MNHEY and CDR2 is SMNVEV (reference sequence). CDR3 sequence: CASSLAGQTQYF. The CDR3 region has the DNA TGTGCCAGCAGTTTGGCGGGTCAGACGCAGTACTTC.